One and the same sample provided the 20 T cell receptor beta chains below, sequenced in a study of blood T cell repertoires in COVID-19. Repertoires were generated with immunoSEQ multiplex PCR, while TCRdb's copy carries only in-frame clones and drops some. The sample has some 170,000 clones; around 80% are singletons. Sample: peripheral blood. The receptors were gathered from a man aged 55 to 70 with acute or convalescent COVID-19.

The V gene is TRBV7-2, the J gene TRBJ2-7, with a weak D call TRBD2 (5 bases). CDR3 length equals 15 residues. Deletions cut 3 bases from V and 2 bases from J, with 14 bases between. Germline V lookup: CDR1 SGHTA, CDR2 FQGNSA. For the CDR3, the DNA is TGTGCCAGCAGCTTTTCGGGGTTCGGGCCCTACGAGCAGTACTTC. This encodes CASSFSGFGPYEQYF.

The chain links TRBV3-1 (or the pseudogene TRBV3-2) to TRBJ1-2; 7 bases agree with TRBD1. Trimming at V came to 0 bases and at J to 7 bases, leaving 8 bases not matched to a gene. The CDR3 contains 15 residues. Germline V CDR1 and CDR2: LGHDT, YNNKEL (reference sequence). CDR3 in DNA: TGTGCCAGCAGCCAAGATAAGGCCAGGGGGTCTGGCTACACCTTC. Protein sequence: CASSQDKARGSGYTF.

The CDR3 reads CAIRDSYNEQFF. The CDR3, as DNA: TGTGCCATCAGGGACAGCTACAATGAGCAGTTCTTC. The chain has TRBV10-3 and TRBJ2-1; D might be TRBD1 (6 bases). Deletions cut 6 bases from V and 3 bases from J, with 6 bases between. In germline, CDR1 is ENHRY, CDR2 SYGVKD. The CDR3 loop spans 12 amino acids.

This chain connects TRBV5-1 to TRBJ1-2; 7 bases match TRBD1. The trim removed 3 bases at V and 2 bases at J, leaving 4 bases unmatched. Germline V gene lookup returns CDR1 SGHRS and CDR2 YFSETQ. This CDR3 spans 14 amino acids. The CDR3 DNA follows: TGCGCCAGCAGCTCCTCGACAGGGAACTATGGCTACACCTTC. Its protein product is CASSSSTGNYGYTF.

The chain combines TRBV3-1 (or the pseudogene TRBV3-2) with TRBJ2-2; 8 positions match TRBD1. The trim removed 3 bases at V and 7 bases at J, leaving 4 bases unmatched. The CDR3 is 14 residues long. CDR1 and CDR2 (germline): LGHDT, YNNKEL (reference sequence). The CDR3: CASSHQGADGELFF. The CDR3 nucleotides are TGTGCCAGCAGCCACCAGGGGGCGGACGGGGAGCTGTTTTTT.

The CDR3 DNA is TGCAGCGTTCGGCCTACAGGGGGCGGTACTGAAGCTTTCTTT. Translated, it gives CSVRPTGGGTEAFF. The rearrangement joins TRBV29-1 to TRBJ1-1; TRBD1 matches 9 bases. Germline CDR1 and CDR2: SQVTM and ANQGSEA. After removal of 5 bases from V and 5 bases from J, the junction contained 9 bases not matched to a gene. The CDR3 loop spans 14 amino acids.

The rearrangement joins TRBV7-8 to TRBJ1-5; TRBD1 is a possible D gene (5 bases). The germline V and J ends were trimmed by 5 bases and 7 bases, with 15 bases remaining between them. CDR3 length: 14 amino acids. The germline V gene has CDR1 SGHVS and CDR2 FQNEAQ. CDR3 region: CASSLRQGRQPQHF. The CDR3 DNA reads TGTGCCAGCAGCCTCCGTCAGGGAAGACAGCCCCAGCATTTT.

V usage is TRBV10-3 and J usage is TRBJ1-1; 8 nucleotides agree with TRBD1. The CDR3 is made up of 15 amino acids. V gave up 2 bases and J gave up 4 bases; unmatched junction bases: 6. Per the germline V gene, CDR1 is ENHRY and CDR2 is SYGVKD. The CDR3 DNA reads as TGTGCCATCAGTGAGGACAGGGGACCGGCCACTGAAGCTTTCTTT. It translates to CAISEDRGPATEAFF.

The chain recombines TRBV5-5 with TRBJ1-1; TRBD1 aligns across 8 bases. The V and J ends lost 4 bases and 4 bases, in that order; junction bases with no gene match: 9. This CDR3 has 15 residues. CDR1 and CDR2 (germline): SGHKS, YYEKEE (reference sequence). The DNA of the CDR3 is TGTGCCAGCAGCCATGGACAGGGAGGAGGCACTGAAGCTTTCTTT. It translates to CASSHGQGGGTEAFF. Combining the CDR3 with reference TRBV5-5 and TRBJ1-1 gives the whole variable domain DAGVTQSPTHLIKTRGQQVTLRCSPISGHKSVSWYQQVLGQGPQFIFQYYEKEERGRGNFPDRFSARQFPNYSSELNVNALLLGDSALYLCASSHGQGGGTEAFFGQGTRLTVV.

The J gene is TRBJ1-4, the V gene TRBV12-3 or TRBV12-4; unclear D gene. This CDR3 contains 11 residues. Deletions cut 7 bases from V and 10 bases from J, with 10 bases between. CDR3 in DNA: TGTGCCAGCACCCTCCGGGGAAAACTGTTTTTT. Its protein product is CASTLRGKLFF.

CDR3 bases: TGTGCCAGCAGCCAACAGGGTAGGGGCAATCAGCCCCAGCATTTT. It yields the protein CASSQQGRGNQPQHF. J is TRBJ1-5 and V is TRBV3-1 (or the pseudogene TRBV3-2), with D perhaps matching TRBD1 (5 bases). Germline lookup yields CDR1 LGHDT and CDR2 YNNKEL (reference sequence). This CDR3 comprises 15 residues. Trimming removed 2 bases from V and 2 bases from J, with 10 bases in between.

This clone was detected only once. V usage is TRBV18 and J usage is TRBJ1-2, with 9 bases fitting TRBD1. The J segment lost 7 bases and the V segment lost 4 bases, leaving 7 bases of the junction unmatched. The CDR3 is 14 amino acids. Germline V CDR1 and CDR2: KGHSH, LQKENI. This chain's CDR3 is CASSQWTGEGGYTF. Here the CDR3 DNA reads TGTGCCAGCTCACAGTGGACAGGGGAGGGTGGCTACACCTTC.

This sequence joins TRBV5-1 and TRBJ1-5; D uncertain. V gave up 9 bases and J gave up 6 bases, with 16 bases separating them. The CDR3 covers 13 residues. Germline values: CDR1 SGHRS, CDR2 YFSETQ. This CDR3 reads CATKRPWSQPQHF. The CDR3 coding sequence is TGCGCCACCAAGCGGCCCTGGAGTCAGCCCCAGCATTTT. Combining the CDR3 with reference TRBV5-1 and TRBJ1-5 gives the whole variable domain KAGVTQTPRYLIKTRGQQVTLSCSPISGHRSVSWYQQTPGQGLQFLFEYFSETQRNKGNFPGRFSGRQFSNSRSEMNVSTLELGDSALYLCATKRPWSQPQHFGDGTRLSIL.

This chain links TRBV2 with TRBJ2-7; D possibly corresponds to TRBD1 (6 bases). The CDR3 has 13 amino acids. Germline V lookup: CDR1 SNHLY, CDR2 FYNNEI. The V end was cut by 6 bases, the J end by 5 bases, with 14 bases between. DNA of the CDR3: TGTGCCAGCAGCAACACGAACAGGGACGAGCAGTACTTC. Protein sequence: CASSNTNRDEQYF.

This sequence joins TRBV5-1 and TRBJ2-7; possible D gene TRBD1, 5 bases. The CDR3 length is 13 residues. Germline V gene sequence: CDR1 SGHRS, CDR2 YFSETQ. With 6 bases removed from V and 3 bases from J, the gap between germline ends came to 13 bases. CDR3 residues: CASKMAGNYEQYF. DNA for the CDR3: TGCGCCAGCAAAATGGCAGGGAACTACGAGCAGTACTTC.

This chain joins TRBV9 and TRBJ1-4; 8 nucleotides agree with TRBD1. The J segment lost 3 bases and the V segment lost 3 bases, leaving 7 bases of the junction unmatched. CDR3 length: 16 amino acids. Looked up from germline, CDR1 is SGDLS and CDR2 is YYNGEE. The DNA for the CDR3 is TGTGCCAGCAGCGGGGGACCGGGACAGGCTAATGAAAAACTGTTTTTT. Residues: CASSGGPGQANEKLFF.

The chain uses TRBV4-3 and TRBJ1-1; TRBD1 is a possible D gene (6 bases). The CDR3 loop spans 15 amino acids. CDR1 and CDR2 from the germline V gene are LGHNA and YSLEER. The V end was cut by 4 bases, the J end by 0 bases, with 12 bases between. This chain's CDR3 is CASSLEQGMNTEAFF. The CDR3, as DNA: TGCGCCAGCAGCCTTGAACAGGGAATGAACACTGAAGCTTTCTTT.

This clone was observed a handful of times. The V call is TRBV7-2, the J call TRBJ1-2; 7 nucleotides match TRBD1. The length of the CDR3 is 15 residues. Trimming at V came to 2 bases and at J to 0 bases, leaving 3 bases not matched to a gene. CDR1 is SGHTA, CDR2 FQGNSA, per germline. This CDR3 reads CASSLRDSPNYGYTF. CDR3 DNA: TGTGCCAGCAGCTTACGGGACAGCCCTAACTATGGCTACACCTTC.

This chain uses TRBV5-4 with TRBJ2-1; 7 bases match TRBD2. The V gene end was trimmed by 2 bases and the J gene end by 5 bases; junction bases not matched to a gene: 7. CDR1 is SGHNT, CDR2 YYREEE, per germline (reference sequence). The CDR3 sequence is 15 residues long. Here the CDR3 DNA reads TGTGCCAGCAGCTTAAGCGGGGCGGCCCACAATGAGCAGTTCTTC. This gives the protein CASSLSGAAHNEQFF.

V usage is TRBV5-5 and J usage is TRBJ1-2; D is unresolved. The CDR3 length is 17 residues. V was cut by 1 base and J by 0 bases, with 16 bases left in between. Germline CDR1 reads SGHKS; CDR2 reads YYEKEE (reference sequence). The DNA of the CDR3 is TGTGCCAGCAGCTTGTACGGGCCAGACGGGACTAACTATGGCTACACCTTC. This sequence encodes CASSLYGPDGTNYGYTF.